This T cell receptor (beta chain) stems from a study of blood T cell repertoires in COVID-19. About the research overall: COVID-19 samples, acute and convalescent, were from the United States, Italy and Spain.

Adults between roughly 18 and 90 years of age took part from approximately 24 US areas. The authors' processing: Estimated nucleated cell counts came from reference gene primer amplification. Method: immunoSEQ multiplex PCR; TCRdb's copy keeps in-frame clones and lacks some. The V and J calls and the clone size are those of that table, but D and trimming were determined from the DNA. The sample holds roughly 160,000 clones; roughly 87% are singletons and the top ten take 7% to 7.5%. This CDR3 region has 14 residues. Trimming took off 4 bases at V and 1 base at J, with 10 bases between the two ends. Germline V gives CDR1 LGHDT, CDR2 YNNKEL (reference sequence).

J is TRBJ1-2 and V is TRBV3-1 (or the pseudogene TRBV3-2); the D gene is possibly TRBD1 (5 bases). The specimen was PBMCs or T cells enriched from blood (not recorded which). The sequence derives from a woman in her forties or fifties who had recovered from COVID-19. The CDR3 region has the DNA TGTGCCAGCAGCCGACAGACCAATAACTATGGCTACACCTTC. Amino acid sequence: CASSRQTNNYGYTF.